The T cell receptor beta chain under discussion was sequenced for a study of T cell responses to AZD1222 COVID-19 vaccine. Overall study findings and caveats: Mostly white British, mostly female donors; authors suggested clonal diversity may be underestimated. Variant regions that are unmutated are reportedly the target of nearly half of spike-specific TCRs.

Using immunoSEQ multiplex PCR, the repertoire was profiled, and TCRdb retains in-frame clones only, with some absent. The sample holds some 120,000 clones, 91% seen once. The CDR3 is 13 residues long. Germline CDR1 is WNHNN and CDR2 is SYGVQD (reference sequence). Deletions cut 0 bases from V and 1 base from J, with 3 bases between. Worth noting for this clone: Its antigen is unidentified.

The receptor comes from an adult in good health. V usage is TRBV10-1 and J usage is TRBJ1-1; no clear D gene. Sample: peripheral blood, taken on day 0 of AZD1222 vaccination. Here the CDR3 DNA reads TGCGCCAGCAGTGAGTCAACGAACACTGAAGCTTTCTTT. Amino acids: CASSESTNTEAFF.